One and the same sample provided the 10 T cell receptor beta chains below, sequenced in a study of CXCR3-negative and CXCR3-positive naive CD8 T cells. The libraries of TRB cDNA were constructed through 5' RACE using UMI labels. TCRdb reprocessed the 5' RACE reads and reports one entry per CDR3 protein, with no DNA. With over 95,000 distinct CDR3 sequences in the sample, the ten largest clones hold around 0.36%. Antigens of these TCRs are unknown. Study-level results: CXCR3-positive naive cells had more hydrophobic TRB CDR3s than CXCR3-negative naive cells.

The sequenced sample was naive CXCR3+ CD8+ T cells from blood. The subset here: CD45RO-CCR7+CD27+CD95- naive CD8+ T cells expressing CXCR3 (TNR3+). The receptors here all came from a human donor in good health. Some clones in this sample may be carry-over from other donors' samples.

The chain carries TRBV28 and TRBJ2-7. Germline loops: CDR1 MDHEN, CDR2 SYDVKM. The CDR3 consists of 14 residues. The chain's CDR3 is CASSLAAAVGEQYF.

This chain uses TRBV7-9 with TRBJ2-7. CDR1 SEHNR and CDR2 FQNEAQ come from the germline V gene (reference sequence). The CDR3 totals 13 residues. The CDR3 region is CASSLSGDYEQYF. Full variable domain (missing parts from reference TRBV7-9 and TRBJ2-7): DTGVSQNPRHKITKRGQNVTFRCDPISEHNRLYWYRQTLGQGPEFLTYFQNEAQLEKSRLLSDRFSAERPKGSFSTLEIQRTEQGDSAMYLCASSLSGDYEQYFGPGTRLTVT.

Here the CDR3 reads CAGPRFLAPEIGEQFF. The chain joins TRBV21-1 to TRBJ2-1; TCRdb returns TRBD2, unconfirmable since there is no DNA. TRBV21-1 is described as a pseudogene. There are 16 residues in the CDR3.

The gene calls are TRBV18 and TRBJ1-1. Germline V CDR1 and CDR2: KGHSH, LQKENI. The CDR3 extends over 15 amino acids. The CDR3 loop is CASSPKKAMNTEAFF.

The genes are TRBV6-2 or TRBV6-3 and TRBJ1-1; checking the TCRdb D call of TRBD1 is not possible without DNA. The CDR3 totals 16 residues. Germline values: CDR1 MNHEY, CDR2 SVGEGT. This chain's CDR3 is CAIKPLFDGMNTEAFF.

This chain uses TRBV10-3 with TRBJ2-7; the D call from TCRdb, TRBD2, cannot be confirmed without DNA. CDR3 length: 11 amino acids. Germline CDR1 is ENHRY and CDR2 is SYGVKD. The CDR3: CAIKAGYEQYF.

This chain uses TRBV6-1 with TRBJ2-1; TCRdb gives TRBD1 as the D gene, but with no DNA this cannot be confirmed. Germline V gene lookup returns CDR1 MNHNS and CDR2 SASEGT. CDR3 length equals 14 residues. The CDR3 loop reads CASTRQGGYNEQFF.

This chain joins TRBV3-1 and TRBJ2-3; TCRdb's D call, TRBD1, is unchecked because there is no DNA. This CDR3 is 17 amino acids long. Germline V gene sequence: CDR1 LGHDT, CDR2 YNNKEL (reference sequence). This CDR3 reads CASSQVWRERSTDTQYF.

CDR3 loop: CATSEPMGLAGSYNEQFF. V gene TRBV15 combines with J gene TRBJ2-1; lacking DNA, the TRBD2 call made by TCRdb goes unchecked. The CDR3 spans 18 residues. Germline V gene data show CDR1 as LNHNV and CDR2 as YYDKDF (reference sequence).

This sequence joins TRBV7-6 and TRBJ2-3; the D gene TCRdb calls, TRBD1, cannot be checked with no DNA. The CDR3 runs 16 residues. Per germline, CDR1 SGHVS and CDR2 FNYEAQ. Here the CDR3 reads CASSLWTGPSTDTQYF.